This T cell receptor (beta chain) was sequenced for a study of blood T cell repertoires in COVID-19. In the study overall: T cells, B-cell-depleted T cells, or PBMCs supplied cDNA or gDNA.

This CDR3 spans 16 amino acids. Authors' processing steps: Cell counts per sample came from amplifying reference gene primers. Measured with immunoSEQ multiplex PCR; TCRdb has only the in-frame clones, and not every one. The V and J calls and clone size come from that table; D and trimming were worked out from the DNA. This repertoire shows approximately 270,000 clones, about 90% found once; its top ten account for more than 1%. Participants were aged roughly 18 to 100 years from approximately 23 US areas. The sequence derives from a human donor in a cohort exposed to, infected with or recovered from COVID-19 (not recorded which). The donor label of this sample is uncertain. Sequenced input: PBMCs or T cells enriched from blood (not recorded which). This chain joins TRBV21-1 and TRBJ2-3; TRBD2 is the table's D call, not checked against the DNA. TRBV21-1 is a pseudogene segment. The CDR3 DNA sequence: TGTGCCAGCAGCAAAGAGGAGCGGGGACGAGAAGATACGCAGTATTTT. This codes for CASSKEERGREDTQYF.